This TCR beta chain appears in the sequencing data of a study of naive and memory T cell subsets. Broader study findings: TCR transcript changes with activation or differentiation may affect this RNA method.

Germline loops: CDR1 SGHDT, CDR2 YYEEEE. The V gene lost 0 bases and the J gene lost 2 bases, with 9 bases spanning the gap. The CDR3 runs 16 residues. Four PCR rounds used nested alpha and beta constant region primers plus the SP2 primer. Reverse transcription of blood and skin TCR RNA was primed at alpha and beta constant regions. One entry per CDR3 protein results from TCRdb running MiXCR on the 5' RACE reads. The table shows roughly 30,000 distinct CDR3 sequences, with about a sixth occurring only once. TCR cDNA received a 3' ligated oligonucleotide that carried a UMI. Adult healthy volunteers gave 2.5 ml peripheral blood for whole-blood RNA. Unsorted total RNA, roughly 1 to 1,100 ng, was DNase treated before reverse transcription. Concerning this clonotype: Its antigen is not identified.

The chain recombines TRBV5-6 with TRBJ2-6; tentatively, D is TRBD1 (5 bases). This TCR came from a female donor in good health. CDR3 in amino acids: CASSLGSGTGANVLTF. The CDR3 DNA reads as TGTGCCAGCAGCTTGGGATCAGGGACTGGGGCCAACGTCCTGACTTTC.